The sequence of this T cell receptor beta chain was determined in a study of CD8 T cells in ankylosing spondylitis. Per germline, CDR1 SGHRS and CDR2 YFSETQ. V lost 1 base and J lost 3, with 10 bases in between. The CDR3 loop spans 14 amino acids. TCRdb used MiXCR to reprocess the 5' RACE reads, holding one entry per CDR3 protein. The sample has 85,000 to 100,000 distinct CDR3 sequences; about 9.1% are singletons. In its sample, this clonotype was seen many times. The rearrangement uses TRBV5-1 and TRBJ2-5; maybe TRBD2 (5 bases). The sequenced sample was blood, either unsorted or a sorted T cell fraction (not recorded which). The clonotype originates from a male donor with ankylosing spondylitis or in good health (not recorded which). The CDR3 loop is CASSLQDWEETQYF. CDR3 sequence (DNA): TGCGCCAGCAGCTTGCAGGACTGGGAAGAGACCCAGTACTTC.